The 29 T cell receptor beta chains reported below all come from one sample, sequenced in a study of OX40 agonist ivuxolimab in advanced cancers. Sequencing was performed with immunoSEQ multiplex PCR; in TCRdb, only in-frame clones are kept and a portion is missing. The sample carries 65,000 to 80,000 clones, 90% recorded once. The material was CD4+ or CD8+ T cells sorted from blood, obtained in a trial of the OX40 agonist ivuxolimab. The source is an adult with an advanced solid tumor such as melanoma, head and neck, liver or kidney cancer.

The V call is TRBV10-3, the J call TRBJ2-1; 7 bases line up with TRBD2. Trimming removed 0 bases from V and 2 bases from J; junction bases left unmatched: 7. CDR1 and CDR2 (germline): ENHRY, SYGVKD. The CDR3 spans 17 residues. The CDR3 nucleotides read TGTGCCATCAGTGAGTCGAGTAGGACTAGAACCTACAATGAGCAGTTCTTC. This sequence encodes CAISESSRTRTYNEQFF.

CDR3 DNA: TGTGCCAGCAGTTGGGGGGTTTCGGGCAATCAGCCCCAGCATTTT. It is translated as CASSWGVSGNQPQHF. The chain combines TRBV28 with TRBJ1-5; tentative D call: TRBD1 (5 bases). V lost 4 bases to trimming and J lost 2 bases, with 12 bases between them. Germline CDR1 is MDHEN and CDR2 is SYDVKM. This CDR3 has 15 residues.

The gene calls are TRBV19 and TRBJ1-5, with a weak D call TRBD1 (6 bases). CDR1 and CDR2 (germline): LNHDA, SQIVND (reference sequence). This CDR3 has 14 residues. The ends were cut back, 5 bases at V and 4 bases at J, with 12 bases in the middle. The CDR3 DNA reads TGTGCCAGTAGTCCTCGGACAGTAAATCAGCCCCAGCATTTT. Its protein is CASSPRTVNQPQHF.

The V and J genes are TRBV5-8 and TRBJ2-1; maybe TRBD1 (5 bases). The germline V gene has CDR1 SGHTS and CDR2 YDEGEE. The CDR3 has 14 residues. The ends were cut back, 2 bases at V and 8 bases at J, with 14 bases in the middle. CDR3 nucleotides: TGTGCCAGCAGCTTTATCTGGGAAGGGGATGAGCAGTTCTTC. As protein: CASSFIWEGDEQFF. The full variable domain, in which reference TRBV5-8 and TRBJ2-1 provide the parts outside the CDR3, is EAGVTQSPTHLIKTRGQQATLRCSPISGHTSVYWYQQALGLGLQFLLWYDEGEERNRGNFPPRFSGRQFPNYSSELNVNALELEDSALYLCASSFIWEGDEQFFGPGTRLTVL.

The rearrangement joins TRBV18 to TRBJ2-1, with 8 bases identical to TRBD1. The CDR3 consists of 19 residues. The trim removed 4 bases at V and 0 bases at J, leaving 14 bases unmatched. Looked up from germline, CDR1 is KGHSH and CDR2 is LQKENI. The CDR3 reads CASSLTGTGGTRSYNEQFF. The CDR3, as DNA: TGTGCCAGCTCACTCACCGGGACAGGTGGGACTCGCTCCTACAATGAGCAGTTCTTC.

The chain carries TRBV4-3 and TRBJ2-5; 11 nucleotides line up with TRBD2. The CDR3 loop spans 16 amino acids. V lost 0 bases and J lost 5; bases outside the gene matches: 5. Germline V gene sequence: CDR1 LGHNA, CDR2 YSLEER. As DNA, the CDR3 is TGCGCCAGCAGCCAAGATGGACTAGCGGGTGGGGAGACCCAGTACTTC. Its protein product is CASSQDGLAGGETQYF.

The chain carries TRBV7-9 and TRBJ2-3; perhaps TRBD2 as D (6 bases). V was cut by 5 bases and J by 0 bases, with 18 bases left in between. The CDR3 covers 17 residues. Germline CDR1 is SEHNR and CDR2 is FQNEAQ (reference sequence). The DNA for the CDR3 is TGTGCCAGCAGCCCCGCGTTAGGTAGCGGAAGCACAGATACGCAGTATTTT. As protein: CASSPALGSGSTDTQYF.

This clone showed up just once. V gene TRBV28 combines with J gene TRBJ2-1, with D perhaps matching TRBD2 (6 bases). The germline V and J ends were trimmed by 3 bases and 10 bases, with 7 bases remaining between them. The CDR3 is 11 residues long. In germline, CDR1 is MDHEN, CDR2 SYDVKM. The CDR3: CASSFRGEQFF. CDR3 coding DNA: TGTGCCAGCAGTTTTCGGGGGGAGCAGTTCTTC.

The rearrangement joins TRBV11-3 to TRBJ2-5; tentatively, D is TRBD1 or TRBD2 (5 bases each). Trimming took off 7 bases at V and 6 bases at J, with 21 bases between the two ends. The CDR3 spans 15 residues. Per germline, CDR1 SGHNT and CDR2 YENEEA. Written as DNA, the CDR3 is TGTGCCAGCACCACAGGCGGGCCAGTCGTAAAGACCCAGTACTTC. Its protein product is CASTTGGPVVKTQYF.

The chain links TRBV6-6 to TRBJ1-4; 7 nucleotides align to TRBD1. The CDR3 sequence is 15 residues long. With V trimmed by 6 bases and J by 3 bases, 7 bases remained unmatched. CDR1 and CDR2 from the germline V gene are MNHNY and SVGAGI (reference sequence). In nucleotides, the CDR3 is TGTGCCAGCAGCATACTACAGGGGCCTAATGAAAAACTGTTTTTT. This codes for CASSILQGPNEKLFF.

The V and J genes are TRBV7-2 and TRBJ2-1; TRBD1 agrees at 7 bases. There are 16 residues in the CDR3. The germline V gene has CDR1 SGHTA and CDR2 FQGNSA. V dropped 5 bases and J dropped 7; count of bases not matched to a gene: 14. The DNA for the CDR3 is TGTGCCAGCAGCCAAGACCGAGGGGGCTTGTATAATGAGCAGTTCTTC. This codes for CASSQDRGGLYNEQFF.

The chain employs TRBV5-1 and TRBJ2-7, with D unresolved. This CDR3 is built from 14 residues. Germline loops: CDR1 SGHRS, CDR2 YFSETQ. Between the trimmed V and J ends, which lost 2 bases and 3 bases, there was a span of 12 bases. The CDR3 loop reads CASSLDPSGYEQYF. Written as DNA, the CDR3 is TGCGCCAGCAGCTTAGATCCATCGGGCTACGAGCAGTACTTC.

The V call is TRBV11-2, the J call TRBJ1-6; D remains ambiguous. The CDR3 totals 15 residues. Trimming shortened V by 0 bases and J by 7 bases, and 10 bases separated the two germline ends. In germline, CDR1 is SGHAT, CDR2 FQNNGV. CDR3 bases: TGTGCCAGCAGCTTAGATAGGGCAGCCAATTCACCCCTCCACTTT. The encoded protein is CASSLDRAANSPLHF.

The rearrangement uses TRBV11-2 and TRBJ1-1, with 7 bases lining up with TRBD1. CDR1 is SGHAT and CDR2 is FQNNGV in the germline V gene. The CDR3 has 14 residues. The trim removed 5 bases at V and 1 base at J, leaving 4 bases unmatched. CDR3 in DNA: TGTGCCAGCAGCCGACAGGGAGGGAACACTGAAGCTTTCTTT. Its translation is CASSRQGGNTEAFF.

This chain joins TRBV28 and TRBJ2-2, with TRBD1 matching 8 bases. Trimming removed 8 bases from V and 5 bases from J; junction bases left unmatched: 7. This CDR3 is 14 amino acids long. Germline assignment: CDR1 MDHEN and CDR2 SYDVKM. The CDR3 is CASYRTGRTGELFF. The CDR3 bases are TGTGCCAGCTACCGGACAGGGCGAACCGGGGAGCTGTTTTTT.

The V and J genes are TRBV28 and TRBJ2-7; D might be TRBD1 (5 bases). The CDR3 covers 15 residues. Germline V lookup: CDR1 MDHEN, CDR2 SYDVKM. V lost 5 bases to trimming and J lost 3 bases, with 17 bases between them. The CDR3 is CASSAADKLYYEQYF. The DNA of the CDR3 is TGTGCCAGCAGTGCCGCGGACAAACTATACTACGAGCAGTACTTC.

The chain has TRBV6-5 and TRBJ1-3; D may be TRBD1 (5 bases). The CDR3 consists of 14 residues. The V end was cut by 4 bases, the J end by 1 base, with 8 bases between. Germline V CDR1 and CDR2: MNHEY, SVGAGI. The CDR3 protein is CASSSGHSGNTIYF. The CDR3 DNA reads TGTGCCAGCAGTTCTGGACATTCTGGAAACACCATATATTTT.

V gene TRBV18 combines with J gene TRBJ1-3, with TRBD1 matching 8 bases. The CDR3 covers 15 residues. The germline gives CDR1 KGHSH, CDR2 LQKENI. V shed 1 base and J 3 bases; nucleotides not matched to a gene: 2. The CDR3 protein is CASSPRDRNGNTIYF. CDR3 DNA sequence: TGTGCCAGCTCACCACGGGACAGGAATGGAAACACCATATATTTT. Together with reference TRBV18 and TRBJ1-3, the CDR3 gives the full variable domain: NAGVMQNPRHLVRRRGQEARLRCSPMKGHSHVYWYRQLPEEGLKFMVYLQKENIIDESGMPKERFSAEFPKEGPSILRIQQVVRGDSAAYFCASSPRDRNGNTIYFGEGSWLTVV.

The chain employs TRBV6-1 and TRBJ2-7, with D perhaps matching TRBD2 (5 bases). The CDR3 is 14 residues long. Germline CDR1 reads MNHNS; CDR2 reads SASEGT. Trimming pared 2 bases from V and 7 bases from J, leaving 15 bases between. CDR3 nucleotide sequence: TGTGCCAGCAGTGAACAGGTCCTGACGGGGGAGCAGTACTTC. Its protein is CASSEQVLTGEQYF.

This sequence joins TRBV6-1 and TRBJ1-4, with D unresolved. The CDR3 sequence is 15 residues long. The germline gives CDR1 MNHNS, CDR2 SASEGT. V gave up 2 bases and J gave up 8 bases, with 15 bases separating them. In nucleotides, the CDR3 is TGTGCCAGCAGTGAATTTGGACCGAACGGGGAAAAACTGTTTTTT. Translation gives CASSEFGPNGEKLFF.

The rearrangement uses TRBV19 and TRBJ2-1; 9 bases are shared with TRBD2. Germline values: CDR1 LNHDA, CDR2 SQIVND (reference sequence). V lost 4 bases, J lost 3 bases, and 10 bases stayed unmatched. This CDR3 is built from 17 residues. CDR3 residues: CASSKSSGRPFYNEQFF. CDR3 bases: TGTGCCAGTAGTAAGTCGAGCGGGAGGCCCTTCTACAATGAGCAGTTCTTC.

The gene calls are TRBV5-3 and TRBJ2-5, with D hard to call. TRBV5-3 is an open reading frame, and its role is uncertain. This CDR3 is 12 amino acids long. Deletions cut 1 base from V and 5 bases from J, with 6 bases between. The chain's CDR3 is CARSLPLETQYF. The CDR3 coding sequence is TGTGCCAGAAGCTTGCCCCTCGAGACCCAGTACTTC.

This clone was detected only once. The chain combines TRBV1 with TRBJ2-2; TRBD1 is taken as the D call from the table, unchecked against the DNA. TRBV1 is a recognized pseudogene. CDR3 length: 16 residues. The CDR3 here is CTSSHVWTGEHRGAVF. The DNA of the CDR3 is TGCACCAGCAGCCACGTTTGGACAGGGGAACACCGGGGAGCTGTTTTT.

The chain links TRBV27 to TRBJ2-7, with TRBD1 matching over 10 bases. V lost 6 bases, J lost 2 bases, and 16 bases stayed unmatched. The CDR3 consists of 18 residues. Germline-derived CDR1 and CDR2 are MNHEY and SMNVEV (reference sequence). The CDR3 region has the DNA TGTGCCAGCAGCCTAGAGCCTCCCCGGACAGGGGGAGCCTACGAGCAGTACTTC. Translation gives CASSLEPPRTGGAYEQYF.

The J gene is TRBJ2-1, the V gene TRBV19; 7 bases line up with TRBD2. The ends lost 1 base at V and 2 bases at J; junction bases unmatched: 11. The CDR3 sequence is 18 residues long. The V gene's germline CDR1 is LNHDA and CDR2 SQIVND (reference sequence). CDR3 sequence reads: CASSIASSRGRAYNEQFF. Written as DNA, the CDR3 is TGTGCCAGTAGTATAGCGTCGTCGCGGGGGAGGGCCTACAATGAGCAGTTCTTC.

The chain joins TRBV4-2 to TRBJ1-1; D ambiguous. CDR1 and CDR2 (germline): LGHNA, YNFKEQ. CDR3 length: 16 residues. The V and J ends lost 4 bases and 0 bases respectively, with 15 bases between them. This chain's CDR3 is CASSPSAAGMNTEAFF. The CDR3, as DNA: TGTGCCAGCAGCCCGTCTGCGGCGGGCATGAACACTGAAGCTTTCTTT.

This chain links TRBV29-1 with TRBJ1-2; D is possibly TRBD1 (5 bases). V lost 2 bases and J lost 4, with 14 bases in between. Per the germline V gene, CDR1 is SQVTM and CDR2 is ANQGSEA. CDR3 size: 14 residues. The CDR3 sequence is CSVERGDKVYGYTF. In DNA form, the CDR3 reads TGCAGCGTTGAAAGGGGAGATAAAGTCTATGGCTACACCTTC.

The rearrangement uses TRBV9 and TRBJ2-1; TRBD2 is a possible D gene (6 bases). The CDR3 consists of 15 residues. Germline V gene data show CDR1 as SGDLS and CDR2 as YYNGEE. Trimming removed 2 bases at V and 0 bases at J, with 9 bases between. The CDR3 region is CASSVSGTSYNEQFF. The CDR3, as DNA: TGTGCCAGCAGCGTTAGCGGAACCTCCTACAATGAGCAGTTCTTC.

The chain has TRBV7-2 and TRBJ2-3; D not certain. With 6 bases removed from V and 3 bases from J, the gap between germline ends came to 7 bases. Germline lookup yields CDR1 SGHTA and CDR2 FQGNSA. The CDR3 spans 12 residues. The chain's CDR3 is CASSFRTDTQYF. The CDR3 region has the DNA TGTGCCAGCAGTTTTCGGACAGATACGCAGTATTTT.